This T cell receptor beta chain was sequenced during a study of blood T cell repertoires in COVID-19. Across the study: T cells, B-cell-depleted T cells, or PBMCs provided the cDNA or gDNA that served as material.

V lost 5 bases and J lost 5; bases outside the gene matches: 13. This CDR3 is 16 amino acids long. Some clones are missing from TCRdb's copy, which holds only in-frame ones; the method was immunoSEQ multiplex PCR. The sample comprises about 220,000 clones, around 83% of which are singletons, and 1.3% rests with the top ten. This TCR was recovered from a woman aged 40 to 55 with acute COVID-19. This chain uses TRBV23-1 with TRBJ1-1, with TRBD1 identical over 8 bases. TRBV23-1 is known as an ORF, though its function is uncertain. Material: PBMCs or T cells enriched from blood (not recorded which). For the CDR3, the DNA is TGCGCCAGCAGTTGGGCCCGACAGGGGCTGGGGACTGAAGCTTTCTTT. This sequence encodes CASSWARQGLGTEAFF.